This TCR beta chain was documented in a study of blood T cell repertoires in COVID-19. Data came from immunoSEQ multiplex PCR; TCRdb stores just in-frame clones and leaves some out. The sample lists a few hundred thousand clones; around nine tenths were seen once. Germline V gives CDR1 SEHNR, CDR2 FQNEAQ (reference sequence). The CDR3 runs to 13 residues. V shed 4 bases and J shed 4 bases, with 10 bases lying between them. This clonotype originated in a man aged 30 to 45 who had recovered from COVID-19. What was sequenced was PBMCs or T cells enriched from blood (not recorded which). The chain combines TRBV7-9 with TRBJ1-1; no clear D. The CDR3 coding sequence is TGTGCCAGCAGCTCATCTAGCGGCACTGAAGCTTTCTTT. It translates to CASSSSSGTEAFF.